The entry below describes one T cell receptor beta chain. This sample was taken from a study of blood T cell repertoires in COVID-19. The overall study: From the United States, Italy and Spain came samples of acute and convalescent COVID-19.

Only in-frame clones appear in the TCRdb table, and some are missing; sequencing was by immunoSEQ multiplex PCR. The sample carries more than 85,000 clones, 85% recorded once. The sequenced sample consisted of peripheral blood. This clonotype was sampled from a man older than 75 with acute or convalescent COVID-19.

The DNA for the CDR3 is TGTGCCAGCAGCTTAGGGGGCAGGGGGCAGGACTATGGCTACACCTTC. It encodes CASSLGGRGQDYGYTF. This rearrangement joins TRBV11-2 to TRBJ1-2, with 8 bases matching TRBD1. The trim removed 1 base at V and 3 bases at J, leaving 7 bases unmatched. The CDR3 is made up of 16 amino acids. Per germline, CDR1 SGHAT and CDR2 FQNNGV. Combining the CDR3 with reference TRBV11-2 and TRBJ1-2 gives the whole variable domain EAGVAQSPRYKIIEKRQSVAFWCNPISGHATLYWYQQILGQGPKLLIQFQNNGVVDDSQLPKDRFSAERLKGVDSTLKIQPAKLEDSAVYLCASSLGGRGQDYGYTFGSGTRLTVV.